Listed here are 26 T cell receptor beta chains from one sample, sequenced in a study of shared T cell receptors in the human thymus (dated by TCRdb to the early 2020s). Library preparation used the immunoSEQ multiplex PCR assay. As stored in TCRdb, this immuneACCESS dataset retains in-frame rearrangements with V and J assigned. A fraction of the clones does not appear; measured against another copy, unresolved V genes explain less than half of the discrepancy, and the remainder lacks a known reason. For this sample the table gives hundreds of thousands of clones, of which around 87% were detected only once. The top ten constitute over 0.008% of the sample. These data were also filed under a second study, of human thymus T cells.

Sample: thymocytes. All receptors derive from a boy in the first two years of life with a congenital heart defect. Donor details come from another sample of the same person, matched by shared clones.

The chain couples TRBV5-1 to TRBJ2-5, with 7 bases that match TRBD2. The CDR3 has 13 amino acids. From germline, CDR1 is SGHRS and CDR2 YFSETQ. V was pared by 0 bases and J by 8 bases, with 4 bases of the junction left unmatched. Here the CDR3 reads CASSLGGLSTQYF. The CDR3 nucleotides read TGCGCCAGCAGCTTGGGGGGACTATCAACCCAGTACTTC.

The gene calls are TRBV2 and TRBJ2-1; 9 nucleotides align to TRBD1. The germline gives CDR1 SNHLY, CDR2 FYNNEI. The CDR3 has 16 amino acids. V dropped 4 bases and J dropped 6; count of bases not matched to a gene: 10. The CDR3 sequence is CASSGRDRDRGNEQFF. CDR3 DNA sequence: TGTGCCAGCAGTGGGCGGGACAGGGACCGGGGCAATGAGCAGTTCTTC. The complete variable domain, with remaining parts taken from reference TRBV2 and TRBJ2-1, reads EPEVTQTPSHQVTQMGQEVILRCVPISNHLYFYWYRQILGQKVEFLVSFYNNEISEKSEIFDDQFSVERPDGSNFTLKIRSTKLEDSAMYFCASSGRDRDRGNEQFFGPGTRLTVL.

J is TRBJ1-4 and V is TRBV10-2, with D perhaps TRBD1 (5 bases). V lost 7 bases to trimming and J lost 6 bases, with 15 bases between them. CDR3 size: 14 residues. The V gene's germline CDR1 is WSHSY and CDR2 SAAADI. CDR3 loop: CASKGASRDEKLFF. CDR3 nucleotide sequence: TGCGCCAGCAAAGGGGCCAGCCGGGATGAAAAACTGTTTTTT.

The CDR3 DNA sequence: TGTGCCAGCAGTGAAGAGGACAGGGGATGGGTCACAGATACGCAGTATTTT. It encodes CASSEEDRGWVTDTQYF. The genes are TRBV25-1 and TRBJ2-3, with TRBD1 matching 9 bases. The CDR3 extends over 17 amino acids. Losses at the gene ends were 2 bases for V and 2 bases for J; bases not matched to a gene: 8. The germline gives CDR1 MGHDK, CDR2 SYGVNS.

This clone was seen only a few times. The rearrangement uses TRBV4-1 and TRBJ1-3; the D gene is possibly TRBD1 (6 bases). The CDR3 sequence is 21 residues long. Germline CDR1 MGHRA, CDR2 YSYEKL. Trimming took 0 bases from V and 0 from J, leaving 24 bases between them. The CDR3 region has the DNA TGCGCCAGCAGCCAAGAAGGTCGACAGGATTTCACCTTCTACTCTGGAAACACCATATATTTT. Translating gives CASSQEGRQDFTFYSGNTIYF.

The chain uses TRBV15 and TRBJ2-5; tentatively, D is TRBD2 (5 bases). The CDR3 has 16 residues. CDR1 and CDR2 from the germline V gene are LNHNV and YYDKDF (reference sequence). V was pared by 0 bases and J by 0 bases, with 11 bases between. CDR3 sequence reads: CATSRDPTSNQETQYF. CDR3 nucleotide sequence: TGTGCCACCAGCAGAGATCCTACTAGTAACCAAGAGACCCAGTACTTC. Drawing the rest from reference TRBV15 and TRBJ2-5, the complete variable domain is DAMVIQNPRYQVTQFGKPVTLSCSQTLNHNVMYWYQQKSSQAPKLLFHYYDKDFNNEADTPDNFQSRRPNTSFCFLDIRSPGLGDTAMYLCATSRDPTSNQETQYFGPGTRLLVL.

The genes are TRBV4-3 and TRBJ1-1; D gene uncertain. This CDR3 comprises 15 residues. Germline CDR1 and CDR2: LGHNA and YSLEER. Between the trimmed V and J ends, which lost 1 base and 4 bases, there was a span of 13 bases. Written as DNA, the CDR3 is TGCGCCAGCAGCCAAGGCCTCGTGTTGAGCACTGAAGCTTTCTTT. Residues: CASSQGLVLSTEAFF.

The chain employs TRBV27 and TRBJ2-4; the match to TRBD1 covers 9 bases. The length of the CDR3 is 15 residues. Germline-derived CDR1 and CDR2 are MNHEY and SMNVEV (reference sequence). V gave up 9 bases and J gave up 0 bases; unmatched junction bases: 6. The DNA for the CDR3 is TGTGCCAGGAGGGACAGGGCCATAGCCAAAAACATTCAGTACTTC. The encoded protein is CARRDRAIAKNIQYF.

This chain links TRBV4-3 with TRBJ2-3; D call uncertain. V was clipped by 2 bases and J by 6 bases, with 9 bases between them. The germline gives CDR1 LGHNA, CDR2 YSLEER. The CDR3 has 13 amino acids. The CDR3 sequence is CASSQRLEDTQYF. The CDR3 DNA is TGCGCCAGCAGCCAAAGACTCGAGGATACGCAGTATTTT.

The gene calls are TRBV28 and TRBJ2-5, with D uncertain. The CDR3 sequence is 14 residues long. Germline lookup yields CDR1 MDHEN and CDR2 SYDVKM. V lost 7 bases and J lost 3, with 15 bases in between. The CDR3 DNA reads as TGTGCCAGCACTCGCCGGGTAGCCGAAGAGACCCAGTACTTC. This encodes CASTRRVAEETQYF.

As DNA, the CDR3 is TGTGCCTCGCTAGCGGGGAGCACAGATACGCAGTATTTT. The encoded protein is CASLAGSTDTQYF. This chain connects TRBV19 to TRBJ2-3; 9 bases line up with TRBD2. CDR3 length equals 13 residues. Per germline, CDR1 LNHDA and CDR2 SQIVND (reference sequence). Losses at the gene ends were 11 bases for V and 0 bases for J; bases not matched to a gene: 3.

V and J are TRBV6-5 and TRBJ2-5, with 7 bases matching TRBD2. The J call is doubtful: the DNA matches TRBJ2-7 better. In germline, CDR1 is MNHEY, CDR2 SVGAGI. This CDR3 comprises 16 residues. The CDR3 loop is CASSYSHSGLDYEQYF. CDR3 coding DNA: TGTGCCAGCAGTTACTCCCATAGCGGGTTGGACTACGAGCAGTACTTC.

The J gene is TRBJ1-1, the V gene TRBV28, with a tentative D call TRBD1 (5 bases). Trimming left V 2 bases short and J 10 bases short, with 17 bases between. Germline V gene sequence: CDR1 MDHEN, CDR2 SYDVKM. The CDR3 totals 14 residues. The chain's CDR3 is CASSLSSHAGGAFF. The CDR3 coding sequence is TGTGCCAGCAGTTTAAGTTCACACGCCGGGGGAGCTTTCTTT.

The chain has TRBV5-4 and TRBJ1-6, with D possibly being TRBD1 (6 bases). Germline V gene data show CDR1 as SGHNT and CDR2 as YYREEE (reference sequence). The CDR3 extends over 14 amino acids. Trimming stripped 4 bases from V and 4 bases from J, with 9 bases between. The CDR3 here is CASSIGQYNSPLHF. The DNA of the CDR3 is TGTGCCAGCAGCATAGGACAGTATAATTCACCCCTCCACTTT.

The sample holds one count of this clone. The CDR3 spells CASSLGTVLEPQHF. The CDR3 DNA reads TGTGCCAGCAGCTTGGGTACAGTTCTTGAGCCCCAGCATTTT. The chain combines TRBV5-6 with TRBJ1-5; D uncertain. The V gene's germline CDR1 is SGHDT and CDR2 YYEEEE. V gave up 0 bases and J gave up 8 bases, with 12 bases separating them. CDR3 size: 14 residues.

V and J are TRBV15 and TRBJ2-7, with a possible D match to TRBD1 (6 bases). The germline gives CDR1 LNHNV, CDR2 YYDKDF (reference sequence). The V end lost 0 bases, the J end lost 3 bases, and 18 bases lay between the germline ends. The CDR3 contains 17 residues. DNA for the CDR3: TGTGCCACCAGCAGAGATGGGGGCTTGGGGTTCCTCTACGAGCAGTACTTC. Its protein product is CATSRDGGLGFLYEQYF. Based on the CDR3 plus reference TRBV15 and TRBJ2-7, the full variable domain is DAMVIQNPRYQVTQFGKPVTLSCSQTLNHNVMYWYQQKSSQAPKLLFHYYDKDFNNEADTPDNFQSRRPNTSFCFLDIRSPGLGDTAMYLCATSRDGGLGFLYEQYFGPGTRLTVT.

The chain uses TRBV6-1 and TRBJ1-3; D unclear. Trimming left V 4 bases short and J 0 bases short, with 7 bases between. Germline V gives CDR1 MNHNS, CDR2 SASEGT. The CDR3 is 14 residues long. Here the CDR3 reads CASSVTVSGNTIYF. For the CDR3, the DNA is TGTGCCAGCAGTGTCACAGTCTCTGGAAACACCATATATTTT.

CDR3 bases: TGTGCCAGCAGTGAGGATGTTAGCGGGGGGGCCTGCAATGAGCAGTTCTTC. Its translation is CASSEDVSGGACNEQFF. This chain links TRBV6-1 with TRBJ2-1; 11 nucleotides match TRBD2. Germline V CDR1 and CDR2: MNHNS, SASEGT. The CDR3 covers 17 residues. Germline trimming cut 3 bases from V and 6 bases from J; bases unmatched to any gene: 10.

This chain links TRBV13 with TRBJ2-5, with a possible D match to TRBD2 (6 bases). The CDR3 covers 19 residues. Germline loops: CDR1 PRHDT, CDR2 FYEKMQ (reference sequence). With 4 bases removed from V and 4 bases from J, the gap between germline ends came to 28 bases. CDR3 nucleotide sequence: TGTGCCAGCAGCTCCGCGGGACGTTTAACCGGGGACGAGGGAGAGACCCAGTACTTC. Protein: CASSSAGRLTGDEGETQYF. Using reference TRBV13 and TRBJ2-5 for the parts outside the CDR3, the full variable domain is AAGVIQSPRHLIKEKRETATLKCYPIPRHDTVYWYQQGPGQDPQFLISFYEKMQSDKGSIPDRFSAQQFSDYHSELNMSSLELGDSALYFCASSSAGRLTGDEGETQYFGPGTRLLVL.

The J gene is TRBJ2-1, the V gene TRBV25-1; 11 positions match TRBD2. The V gene end was trimmed by 2 bases and the J gene end by 8 bases; junction bases not matched to a gene: 8. The germline gives CDR1 MGHDK, CDR2 SYGVNS. CDR3 size: 16 residues. The CDR3 DNA is TGTGCCAGCAGTGAAGGCACTAGCGGGGGCAAATATGAGCAGTTCTTC. As protein: CASSEGTSGGKYEQFF.

As DNA, the CDR3 is TGTGCCATCAGAGGGGCCTCCGAGACAGGGCCCTACGAGCAGTACTTC. Its protein product is CAIRGASETGPYEQYF. V usage is TRBV10-3 and J usage is TRBJ2-7; 7 bases align to TRBD1. The CDR3 length is 16 residues. The germline V gene encodes CDR1 ENHRY and CDR2 SYGVKD. V shed 6 bases, J shed 2 bases, and the junction held 13 bases outside the gene matches.

The V gene is TRBV5-1, the J gene TRBJ2-1; 10 positions agree with TRBD1. Trimming removed 1 base from V and 5 bases from J; junction bases left unmatched: 6. This CDR3 region has 16 residues. Per the germline V gene, CDR1 is SGHRS and CDR2 is YFSETQ. The CDR3 here is CASSLKPGQGDNEQFF. In DNA form, the CDR3 reads TGCGCCAGCAGCTTGAAACCCGGACAGGGGGACAATGAGCAGTTCTTC.

The chain recombines TRBV7-6 with TRBJ2-3; no clear D. V lost 7 bases, J lost 0 bases, and 14 bases lay in between. CDR3 length equals 15 residues. Germline CDR1 and CDR2: SGHVS and FNYEAQ. CDR3 nucleotide sequence: TGTGCCAGCACTAGGCATGGCGGTAGCACAGATACGCAGTATTTT. Its protein is CASTRHGGSTDTQYF.

The rearrangement links TRBV28 to TRBJ2-7, with D tentatively TRBD1 (6 bases). The germline gives CDR1 MDHEN, CDR2 SYDVKM. V was shortened by 3 bases and J by 3 bases, with 12 bases between the two germline ends. CDR3 length equals 14 residues. The CDR3 coding sequence is TGTGCCAGCAGTTTTCGACCCAGGGGCTACGAGCAGTACTTC. Protein: CASSFRPRGYEQYF.

This clone was counted a few times. This rearrangement joins TRBV19 to TRBJ1-2, with TRBD1 matching over 8 bases. CDR3 length: 13 amino acids. Germline-derived CDR1 and CDR2 are LNHDA and SQIVND (reference sequence). V lost 6 bases to trimming and J lost 5 bases; unmatched junction nucleotides: 5. CDR3 DNA sequence: TGTGCCAGTAGAGACAGGGGCGGATATGGCTACACCTTC. It codes for CASRDRGGYGYTF.

The CDR3 bases are TGTGCCTGGAGCCGAGGACAGGAATTGGGTCAGCCCCAGCATTTT. Protein product: CAWSRGQELGQPQHF. The rearrangement uses TRBV30 and TRBJ1-5; 7 bases match TRBD1. V shed 3 bases and J 6 bases; nucleotides not matched to a gene: 11. The CDR3 spans 15 residues. The V gene's germline CDR1 is GTSNPN and CDR2 SVGIG (reference sequence).